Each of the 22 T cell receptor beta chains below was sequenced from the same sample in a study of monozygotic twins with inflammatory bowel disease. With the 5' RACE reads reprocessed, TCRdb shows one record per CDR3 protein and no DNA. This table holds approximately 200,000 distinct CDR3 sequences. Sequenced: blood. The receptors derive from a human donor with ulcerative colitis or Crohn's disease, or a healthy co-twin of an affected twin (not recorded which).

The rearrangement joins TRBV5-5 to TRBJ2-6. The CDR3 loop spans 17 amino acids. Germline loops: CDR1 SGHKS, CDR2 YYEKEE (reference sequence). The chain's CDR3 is CASSFQQRSSGANVLTF.

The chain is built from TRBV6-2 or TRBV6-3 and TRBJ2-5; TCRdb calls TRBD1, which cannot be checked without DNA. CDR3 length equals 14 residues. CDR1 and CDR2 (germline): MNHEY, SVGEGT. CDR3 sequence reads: CASSYLQGQETQYF.

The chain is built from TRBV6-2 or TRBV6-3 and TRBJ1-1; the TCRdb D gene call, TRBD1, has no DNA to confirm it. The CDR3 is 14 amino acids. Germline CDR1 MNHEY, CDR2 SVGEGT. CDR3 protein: CASSYSTGLGEAFF.

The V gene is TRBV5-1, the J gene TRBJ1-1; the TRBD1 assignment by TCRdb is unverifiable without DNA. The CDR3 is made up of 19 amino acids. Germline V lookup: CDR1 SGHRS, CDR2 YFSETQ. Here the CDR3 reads CASSNPEFGGGRVRTEAFF.

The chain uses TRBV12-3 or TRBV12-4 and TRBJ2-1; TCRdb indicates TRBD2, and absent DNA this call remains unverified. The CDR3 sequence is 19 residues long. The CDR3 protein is CASSSSSGGGGSSYNEQFF.

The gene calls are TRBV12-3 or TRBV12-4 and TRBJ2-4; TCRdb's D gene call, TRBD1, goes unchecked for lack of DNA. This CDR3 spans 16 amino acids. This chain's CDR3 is CASSRTGLGAKNIQYF.

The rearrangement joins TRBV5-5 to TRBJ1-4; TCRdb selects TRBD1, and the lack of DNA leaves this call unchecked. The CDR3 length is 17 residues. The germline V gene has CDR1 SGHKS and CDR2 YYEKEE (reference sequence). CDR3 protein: CASSLVVSGGAGEKLFF.

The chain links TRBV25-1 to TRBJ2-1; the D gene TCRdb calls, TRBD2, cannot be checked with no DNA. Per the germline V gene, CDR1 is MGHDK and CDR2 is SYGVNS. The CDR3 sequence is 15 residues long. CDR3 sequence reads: CASSESSGGASEQFF. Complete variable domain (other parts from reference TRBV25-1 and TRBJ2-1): EADIYQTPRYLVIGTGKKITLECSQTMGHDKMYWYQQDPGMELHLIHYSYGVNSTEKGDLSSESTVSRIRTEHFPLTLESARPSHTSQYLCASSESSGGASEQFFGPGTRLTVL.

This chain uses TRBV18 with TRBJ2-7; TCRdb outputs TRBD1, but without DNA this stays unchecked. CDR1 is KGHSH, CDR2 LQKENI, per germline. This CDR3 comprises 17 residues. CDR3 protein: CASSSIGGGRGSYEQYF.

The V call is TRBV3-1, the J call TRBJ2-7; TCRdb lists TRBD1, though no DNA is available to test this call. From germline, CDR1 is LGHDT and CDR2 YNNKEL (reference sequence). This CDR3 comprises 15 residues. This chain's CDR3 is CASSQGGGWSYEQYF.

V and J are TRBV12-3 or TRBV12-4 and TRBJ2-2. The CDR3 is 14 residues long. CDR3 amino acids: CASRFSGPTGELFF.

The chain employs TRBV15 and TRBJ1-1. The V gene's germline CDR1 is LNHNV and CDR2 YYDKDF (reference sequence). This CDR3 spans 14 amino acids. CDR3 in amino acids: CATSRDDGNTEAFF.

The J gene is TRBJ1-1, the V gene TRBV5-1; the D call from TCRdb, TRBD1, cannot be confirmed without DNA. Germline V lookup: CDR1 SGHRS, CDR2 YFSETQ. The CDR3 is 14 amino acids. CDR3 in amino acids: CASSGQGGGTEAFF. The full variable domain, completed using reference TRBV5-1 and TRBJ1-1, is KAGVTQTPRYLIKTRGQQVTLSCSPISGHRSVSWYQQTPGQGLQFLFEYFSETQRNKGNFPGRFSGRQFSNSRSEMNVSTLELGDSALYLCASSGQGGGTEAFFGQGTRLTVV.

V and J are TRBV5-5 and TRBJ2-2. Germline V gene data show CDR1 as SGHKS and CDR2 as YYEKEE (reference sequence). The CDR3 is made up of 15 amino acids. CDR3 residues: CASRLLLARTGELFF.

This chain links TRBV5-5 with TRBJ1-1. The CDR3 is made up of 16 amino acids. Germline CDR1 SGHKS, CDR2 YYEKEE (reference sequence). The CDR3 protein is CASSRPDIYLNTEAFF.

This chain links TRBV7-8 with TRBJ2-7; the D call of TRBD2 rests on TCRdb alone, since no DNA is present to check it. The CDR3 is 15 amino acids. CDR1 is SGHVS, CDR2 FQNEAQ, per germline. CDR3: CASSPPLAGIREQYF.

This chain's CDR3 is CASSPQGLTGNTIYF. The chain links TRBV12-3 or TRBV12-4 to TRBJ1-3; the TCRdb call, TRBD1, lacks DNA for checking. The CDR3 sequence is 15 residues long.

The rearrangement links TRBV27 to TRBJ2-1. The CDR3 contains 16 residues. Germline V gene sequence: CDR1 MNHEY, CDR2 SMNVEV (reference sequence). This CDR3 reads CASSLASGNSYNEQFF.

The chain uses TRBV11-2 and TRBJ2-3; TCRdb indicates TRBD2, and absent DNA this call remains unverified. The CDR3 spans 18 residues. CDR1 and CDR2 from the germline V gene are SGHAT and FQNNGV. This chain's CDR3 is CASSSTSGGQTSTDTQYF. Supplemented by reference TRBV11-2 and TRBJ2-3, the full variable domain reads EAGVAQSPRYKIIEKRQSVAFWCNPISGHATLYWYQQILGQGPKLLIQFQNNGVVDDSQLPKDRFSAERLKGVDSTLKIQPAKLEDSAVYLCASSSTSGGQTSTDTQYFGPGTRLTVL.

The CDR3 spells CATSDGGVSGFF. The genes are TRBV24-1 and TRBJ2-1; TCRdb names TRBD1, which stays unverified in the absence of DNA. The V gene's germline CDR1 is KGHDR and CDR2 SFDVKD. This CDR3 has 12 amino acids.

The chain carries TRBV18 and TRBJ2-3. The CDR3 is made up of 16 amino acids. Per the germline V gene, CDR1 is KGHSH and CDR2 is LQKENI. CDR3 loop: CASSRIGVPGTDTQYF.

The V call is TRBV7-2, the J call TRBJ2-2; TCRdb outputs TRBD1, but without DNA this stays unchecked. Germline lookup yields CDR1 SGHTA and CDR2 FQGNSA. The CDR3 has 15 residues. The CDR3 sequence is CASSSWTGDTGERFF.